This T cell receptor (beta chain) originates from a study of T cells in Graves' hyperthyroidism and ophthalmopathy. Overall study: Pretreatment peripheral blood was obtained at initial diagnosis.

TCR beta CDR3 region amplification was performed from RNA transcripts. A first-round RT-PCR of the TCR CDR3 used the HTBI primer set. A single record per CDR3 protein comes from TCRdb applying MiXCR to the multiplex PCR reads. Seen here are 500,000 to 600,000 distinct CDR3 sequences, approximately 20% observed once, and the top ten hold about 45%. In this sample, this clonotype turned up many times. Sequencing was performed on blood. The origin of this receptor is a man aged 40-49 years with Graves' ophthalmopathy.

The CDR3 bases are TGTGCCAGCAGCCAAGGGACTAGCGGGAGGGCCGGAGAGACCCAGTACTTC. It encodes CASSQGTSGRAGETQYF. This rearrangement joins TRBV11-3 to TRBJ2-5, with 16 bases aligning to TRBD2. CDR3 length: 17 amino acids. V dropped 5 bases and J dropped 4; count of bases not matched to a gene: 7. Germline CDR1 reads SGHNT; CDR2 reads YENEEA. Combining the CDR3 with reference TRBV11-3 and TRBJ2-5 gives the whole variable domain EAGVVQSPRYKIIEKKQPVAFWCNPISGHNTLYWYLQNLGQGPELLIRYENEEAVDDSQLPKDRFSAERLKGVDSTLKIQPAELGDSAVYLCASSQGTSGRAGETQYFGPGTRLLVL.